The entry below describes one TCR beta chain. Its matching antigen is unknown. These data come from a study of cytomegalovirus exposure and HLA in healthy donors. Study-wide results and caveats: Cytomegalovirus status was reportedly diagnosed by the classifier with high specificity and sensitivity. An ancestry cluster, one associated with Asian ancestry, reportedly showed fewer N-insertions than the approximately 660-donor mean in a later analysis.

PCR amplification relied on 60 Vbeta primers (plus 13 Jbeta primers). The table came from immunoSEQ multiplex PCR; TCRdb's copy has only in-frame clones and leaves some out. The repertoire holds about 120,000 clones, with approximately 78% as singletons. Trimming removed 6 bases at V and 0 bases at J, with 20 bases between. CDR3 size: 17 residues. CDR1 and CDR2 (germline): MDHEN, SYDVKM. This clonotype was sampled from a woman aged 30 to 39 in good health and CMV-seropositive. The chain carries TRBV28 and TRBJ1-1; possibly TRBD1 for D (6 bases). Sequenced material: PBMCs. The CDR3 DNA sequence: TGTGCCAGCAGCACATACGGGACAAAGTGGCTGAACACTGAAGCTTTCTTT. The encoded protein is CASSTYGTKWLNTEAFF.